This TCR beta chain originates from a study of cytomegalovirus exposure and HLA in healthy donors. Study-wide results and caveats: Sequencing depth roughly uniform across donors was assumed in presence/absence analyses.

Researchers ran the PCR with 60 Vbeta and 13 Jbeta primers. Data came from immunoSEQ multiplex PCR; TCRdb stores just in-frame clones and leaves some out. The sample carries around 200,000 clones, 70% to 80% recorded once. CDR1 SNHLY and CDR2 FYNNEI come from the germline V gene. This CDR3 has 17 amino acids. Trimming cost V 4 bases and J 0 bases; bases outside gene matches: 8. The sample holds one count of this clone. The antigen is unknown. This TCR came from a woman between 45 and 60 years old in good health and CMV-seronegative. The sample was PBMCs. The chain has TRBV2 and TRBJ2-1; TRBD1 matches at 8 bases. The CDR3 loop reads CASSAKTGASSYNEQFF. CDR3 DNA sequence: TGTGCCAGCAGTGCCAAGACAGGGGCCAGCTCCTACAATGAGCAGTTCTTC.